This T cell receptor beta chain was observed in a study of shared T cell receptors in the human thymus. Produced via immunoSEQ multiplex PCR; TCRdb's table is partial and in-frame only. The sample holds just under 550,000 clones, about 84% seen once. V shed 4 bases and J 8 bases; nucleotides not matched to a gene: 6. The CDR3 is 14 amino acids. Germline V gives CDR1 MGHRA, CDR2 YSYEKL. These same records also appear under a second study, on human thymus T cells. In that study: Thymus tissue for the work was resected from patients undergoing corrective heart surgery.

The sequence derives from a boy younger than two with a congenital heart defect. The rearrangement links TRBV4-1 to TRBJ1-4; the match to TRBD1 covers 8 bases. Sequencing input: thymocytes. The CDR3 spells CASSRQGNPEKLFF. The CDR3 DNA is TGCGCCAGCAGCCGACAGGGGAATCCAGAAAAACTGTTTTTT.